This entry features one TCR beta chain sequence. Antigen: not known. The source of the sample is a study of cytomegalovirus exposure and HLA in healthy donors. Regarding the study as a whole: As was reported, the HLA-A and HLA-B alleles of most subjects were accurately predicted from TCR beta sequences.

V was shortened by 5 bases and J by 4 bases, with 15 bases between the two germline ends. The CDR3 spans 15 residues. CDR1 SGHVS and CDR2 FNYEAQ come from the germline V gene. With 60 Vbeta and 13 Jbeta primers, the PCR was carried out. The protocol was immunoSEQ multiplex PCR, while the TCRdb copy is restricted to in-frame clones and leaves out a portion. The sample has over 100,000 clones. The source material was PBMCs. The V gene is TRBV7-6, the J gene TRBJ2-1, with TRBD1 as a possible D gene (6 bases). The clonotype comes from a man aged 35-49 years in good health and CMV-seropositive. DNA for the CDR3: TGTGCCAGCAGCCCGCGGCAGGGGCCTTACAATGAGCAGTTCTTC. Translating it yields CASSPRQGPYNEQFF.